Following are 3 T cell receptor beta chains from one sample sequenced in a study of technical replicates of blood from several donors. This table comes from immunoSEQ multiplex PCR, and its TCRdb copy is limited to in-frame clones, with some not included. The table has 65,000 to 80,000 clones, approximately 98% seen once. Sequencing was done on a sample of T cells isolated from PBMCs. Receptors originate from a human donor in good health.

The CDR3 bases are TGTGCCAGCAGCCATTCCCACAGGGCGCAAGAGACCCAGTACTTC. Amino acids: CASSHSHRAQETQYF. The chain has TRBV14 and TRBJ2-5, with a tentative D call TRBD1 (6 bases). There are 15 residues in the CDR3. Trimming removed 3 bases at V and 2 bases at J, with 13 bases between. Germline V gene data show CDR1 as SGHDN and CDR2 as FVKESK.

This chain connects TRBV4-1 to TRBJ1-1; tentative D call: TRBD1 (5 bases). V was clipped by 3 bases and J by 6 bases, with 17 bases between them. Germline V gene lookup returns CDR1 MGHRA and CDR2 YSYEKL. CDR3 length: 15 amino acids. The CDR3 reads CASSQLWGGSSEAFF. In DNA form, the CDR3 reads TGCGCCAGCAGCCAGCTGTGGGGGGGGAGTTCTGAAGCTTTCTTT.

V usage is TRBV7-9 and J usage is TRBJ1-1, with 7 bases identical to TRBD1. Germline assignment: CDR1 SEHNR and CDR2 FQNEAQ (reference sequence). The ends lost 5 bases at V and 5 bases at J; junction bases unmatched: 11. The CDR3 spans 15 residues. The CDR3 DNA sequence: TGTGCCAGCAGCCGGAAAGAACAGGGGAGGACTGAAGCTTTCTTT. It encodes CASSRKEQGRTEAFF.